Each of the 20 T cell receptor beta chains below was sequenced from the same sample in a study of cytomegalovirus exposure and HLA in healthy donors. PCR employed 60 Vbeta and 13 Jbeta primers. Measured with immunoSEQ multiplex PCR; TCRdb has only the in-frame clones, and not every one. The sample consists of 150,000 to 200,000 clones, approximately 80% of them appearing once. The sample consisted of PBMCs. The receptors originated from a man aged 45-65 years in good health and CMV-seropositive.

J is TRBJ1-1 and V is TRBV25-1; D is possibly TRBD1 (5 bases). Trimming removed 3 bases from V and 11 bases from J, with 10 bases in between. CDR1 and CDR2 (germline): MGHDK, SYGVNS. This CDR3 comprises 11 residues. The CDR3 DNA follows: TGTGCCAGCAGTGATCAGGGTCAGGCTTTCTTT. Translation gives CASSDQGQAFF.

This clone was observed once. The chain employs TRBV28 and TRBJ1-2; unclear D gene. Trimming cost V 2 bases and J 8 bases, with 9 bases left between them. Germline CDR1 and CDR2: MDHEN and SYDVKM. The CDR3 has 12 residues. In DNA form, the CDR3 reads TGTGCCAGCAGTTTAGAGGGATACGGCTACACCTTC. Amino acids: CASSLEGYGYTF.

This clone was recorded a few times. This sequence joins TRBV5-1 and TRBJ2-5; D possibly corresponds to TRBD1 (7 bases). CDR3 length equals 15 residues. Looked up from germline, CDR1 is SGHRS and CDR2 is YFSETQ. V gave up 0 bases and J gave up 4 bases, with 13 bases separating them. The CDR3 loop is CASSLGQGGPETQYF. CDR3 nucleotide sequence: TGCGCCAGCAGCTTGGGACAGGGAGGCCCAGAGACCCAGTACTTC.

This clone occurred once. This chain uses TRBV15 with TRBJ2-7; a possible D gene is TRBD2 (5 bases). V dropped 0 bases and J dropped 3 bases, with 12 bases sitting between them. CDR1 is LNHNV and CDR2 is YYDKDF in the germline V gene (reference sequence). CDR3 length equals 15 residues. The CDR3 DNA is TGTGCCACCAGCAGAGATCCTGGGAGCAGCTACGAGCAGTACTTC. The encoded protein is CATSRDPGSSYEQYF.

The V call is TRBV5-1, the J call TRBJ1-1; no clear D gene. The CDR3 runs 13 residues. CDR1 and CDR2 from the germline V gene are SGHRS and YFSETQ. Between the trimmed V and J ends, which lost 0 bases and 6 bases, there was a span of 9 bases. CDR3 coding DNA: TGCGCCAGCAGCTTGGTTGGTCTAGCTGAAGCTTTCTTT. Protein sequence: CASSLVGLAEAFF.

The gene calls are TRBV7-9 and TRBJ1-1; D perhaps matches TRBD1 (5 bases). Germline V CDR1 and CDR2: SEHNR, FQNEAQ (reference sequence). The CDR3 sequence is 14 residues long. Trimming removed 5 bases at V and 3 bases at J, with 13 bases between. CDR3 sequence reads: CASSVGGTDTEAFF. In nucleotides, the CDR3 is TGTGCCAGCAGCGTTGGGGGGACGGACACTGAAGCTTTCTTT.

The rearrangement links TRBV4-2 to TRBJ1-1; D possibly corresponds to TRBD1 (5 bases). Trimming took off 2 bases at V and 4 bases at J, with 11 bases between the two ends. The CDR3 is made up of 14 amino acids. Germline V CDR1 and CDR2: LGHNA, YNFKEQ. CDR3 protein: CASSQPMGGTEAFF. CDR3 sequence (DNA): TGTGCCAGCAGCCAACCCATGGGGGGCACTGAAGCTTTCTTT.

The rearrangement links TRBV12-5 to TRBJ1-2; no clear D. Germline V lookup: CDR1 LGHNT, CDR2 FRNRAP. V gave up 0 bases and J gave up 1 base, with 6 bases separating them. CDR3 length: 14 amino acids. The CDR3: CASGLVNSNYGYTF. CDR3 bases: TGTGCTAGTGGTTTGGTAAACAGTAACTATGGCTACACCTTC. Full variable domain (remainder filled in from reference TRBV12-5 and TRBJ1-2): DARVTQTPRHKVTEMGQEVTMRCQPILGHNTVFWYRQTMMQGLELLAYFRNRAPLDDSGMPKDRFSAEMPDATLATLKIQPSEPRDSAVYFCASGLVNSNYGYTFGSGTRLTVV.

The chain is built from TRBV10-1 and TRBJ2-3, with D perhaps matching TRBD2 (6 bases). Between the trimmed V and J ends, which lost 8 bases and 9 bases, there was a span of 18 bases. CDR3 length equals 13 residues. From germline, CDR1 is WNHNN and CDR2 SYGVQD (reference sequence). CDR3 sequence: CASGDGGAGTQYF. The CDR3 DNA follows: TGCGCCAGCGGGGATGGCGGGGCGGGAACGCAGTATTTT.

The V gene is TRBV4-1, the J gene TRBJ2-1, with a possible D match to TRBD2 (6 bases). The CDR3 sequence is 15 residues long. Germline-derived CDR1 and CDR2 are MGHRA and YSYEKL. Trimming cost V 4 bases and J 5 bases, with 15 bases left between them. CDR3 protein: CASSRGVLNDNEQFF. CDR3 sequence (DNA): TGCGCCAGCAGCCGCGGGGTTTTGAATGACAATGAGCAGTTCTTC.

This rearrangement joins TRBV7-9 to TRBJ1-5; 9 nucleotides line up with TRBD1. The CDR3 runs 17 residues. V gave up 5 bases and J gave up 1 base; unmatched junction bases: 9. The germline CDR1 and CDR2 sequences are SEHNR and FQNEAQ (reference sequence). The CDR3 is CASSPGQGQPSNQPQHF. For the CDR3, the DNA is TGTGCCAGCAGCCCCGGACAGGGGCAGCCCAGCAATCAGCCCCAGCATTTT.

CDR3 in amino acids: CSVSREGASYTF. The CDR3 region has the DNA TGCAGCGTCTCTCGGGAGGGGGCAAGCTACACCTTC. The V call is TRBV29-1, the J call TRBJ1-2; 7 nucleotides match TRBD1. J gave up 9 bases and V 6 bases, and 10 bases lay outside the gene matches. The CDR3 runs to 12 residues. Per the germline V gene, CDR1 is SQVTM and CDR2 is ANQGSEA.

The gene calls are TRBV19 and TRBJ1-2; D remains unclear. The CDR3 contains 13 residues. Trimming shortened V by 3 bases and J by 6 bases, and 11 bases separated the two germline ends. Germline CDR1 and CDR2: LNHDA and SQIVND (reference sequence). The CDR3 loop is CASSILRNDGYTF. Here the CDR3 DNA reads TGTGCCAGTAGTATCCTCAGGAACGATGGCTACACCTTC.

V gene TRBV29-1 combines with J gene TRBJ1-2; 9 nucleotides match TRBD1. The V gene end was trimmed by 6 bases and the J gene end by 5 bases; junction bases not matched to a gene: 1. The CDR3 has 11 amino acids. Germline V gene lookup returns CDR1 SQVTM and CDR2 ANQGSEA. The CDR3 sequence: CSVGQGYGYTF. The DNA for the CDR3 is TGCAGCGTCGGACAGGGGTATGGCTACACCTTC.

The chain couples TRBV5-1 to TRBJ1-2; TRBD1 matches at 7 bases. This CDR3 has 14 amino acids. From germline, CDR1 is SGHRS and CDR2 YFSETQ. V lost 3 bases and J lost 5; bases outside the gene matches: 7. The DNA for the CDR3 is TGCGCCAGCAGCTCCTCTGAGACAGGGTATGGCTACACCTTC. The encoded protein is CASSSSETGYGYTF.

This chain connects TRBV2 to TRBJ2-3; the D gene is possibly TRBD1 (5 bases). There are 15 residues in the CDR3. Trimming removed 3 bases at V and 5 bases at J, with 15 bases between. The germline V gene encodes CDR1 SNHLY and CDR2 FYNNEI. This chain's CDR3 is CASSEGLVSIDTQYF. DNA for the CDR3: TGTGCCAGCAGTGAGGGGCTAGTCTCCATAGATACGCAGTATTTT.

The chain has TRBV4-2 and TRBJ2-2; D may be TRBD1 or TRBD2 (9 bases each). In germline, CDR1 is LGHNA, CDR2 YNFKEQ. The CDR3 is made up of 22 amino acids. Trimming took 4 bases from V and 0 from J, leaving 30 bases between them. For the CDR3, the DNA is TGTGCCAGCAGCCGACAGGGGGTAGGATGGCTAGCGGGGTGGGCGAACACCGGGGAGCTGTTTTTT. This translates into CASSRQGVGWLAGWANTGELFF.

This clone has just a few counts. V gene TRBV15 combines with J gene TRBJ1-5, with D possibly TRBD1 on 5 matching bases. V was clipped by 3 bases and J by 1 base, with 10 bases between them. The CDR3 consists of 15 residues. CDR1 is LNHNV and CDR2 is YYDKDF in the germline V gene (reference sequence). Here the CDR3 reads CATSRDKGSNQPQHF. In nucleotides, the CDR3 is TGTGCCACCAGCAGGGACAAGGGAAGCAATCAGCCCCAGCATTTT. Looking up the rest from reference TRBV15 and TRBJ1-5 gives the full variable domain: DAMVIQNPRYQVTQFGKPVTLSCSQTLNHNVMYWYQQKSSQAPKLLFHYYDKDFNNEADTPDNFQSRRPNTSFCFLDIRSPGLGDTAMYLCATSRDKGSNQPQHFGDGTRLSIL.

The table lists this clone with a few counts. The chain joins TRBV9 to TRBJ2-2; perhaps TRBD2 as D (5 bases). The CDR3 contains 15 residues. Trimming left V 3 bases short and J 4 bases short, with 13 bases between. Germline assignment: CDR1 SGDLS and CDR2 YYNGEE. In DNA form, the CDR3 reads TGTGCCAGCAGCGGAGAGGTGAGGGTCACCGGGGAGCTGTTTTTT. Translation gives CASSGEVRVTGELFF.

This rearrangement joins TRBV7-9 to TRBJ2-5, with 7 bases matching TRBD2. The J call is uncertain, as TRBJ2-7 better fits the DNA end. CDR1 and CDR2 from the germline V gene are SEHNR and FQNEAQ (reference sequence). CDR3 length equals 13 residues. The CDR3 here is CATSRGGRDEQYF. CDR3 in DNA: TGTGCCACAAGTCGCGGTGGGAGGGACGAGCAGTACTTC.